This T cell receptor beta chain stems from a study of blood T cell repertoires in COVID-19. Across the study: T cells, B-cell-depleted T cells, or PBMCs provided the cDNA or gDNA that served as material.

Original processing methods: Reference gene primer amplification gave nucleated cell count estimates. The repertoire was sequenced with immunoSEQ multiplex PCR; TCRdb's copy has only in-frame clones and lacks some. V, J and clone size are taken as reported in that table, and D and trimming were inferred from the DNA itself. This table holds some 180,000 clones, roughly four fifths found once. V lost 0 bases and J 9 bases, leaving 8 bases between the germline ends. The CDR3 is 12 residues long. Germline V gene data show CDR1 as SGHRS and CDR2 as YFSETQ. During active infection, Seattle patients enrolled and were then monitored through disease.

The chain has TRBV5-1 and TRBJ2-3; D perhaps matches TRBD1 (6 bases). The sample was peripheral blood. The TCR sequence derives from a woman aged 80 or over with COVID-19, enrolled during active disease. The CDR3 sequence: CASSLEGGTQYF. The DNA of the CDR3 is TGCGCCAGCAGCTTGGAAGGGGGAACGCAGTATTTT.